The 19 T cell receptor beta chains in this list originate from one sample, sequenced in a study of blood T cell repertoires in COVID-19. Sequencing was performed with immunoSEQ multiplex PCR; in TCRdb, only in-frame clones are kept and a portion is missing. The sample includes approximately 340,000 clones, 65% to 85% of them seen just once. The specimen sequenced was peripheral blood. The source is a man aged 30 to 39 with active or convalescent COVID-19.

A remark on this clone: Other DNA sequences of this sample code for an identical CDR3. The genes are TRBV5-5 and TRBJ1-5; D is uncertain. The CDR3 length is 14 residues. Germline loops: CDR1 SGHKS, CDR2 YYEKEE (reference sequence). V was clipped by 0 bases and J by 3 bases, with 7 bases between them. CDR3 amino acids: CASSLGQNNQPQHF. CDR3 sequence (DNA): TGTGCCAGCAGCTTGGGCCAGAACAATCAGCCCCAGCATTTT.

DNA for the CDR3: TGTGCCACCGGAGGGGGGGCGCCTAACACCGGGGAGCTGTTTTTT. Protein product: CATGGGAPNTGELFF. The V call is TRBV24-1, the J call TRBJ2-2; D is perhaps TRBD2 (7 bases). This CDR3 has 15 amino acids. The V gene lost 9 bases and the J gene lost 2 bases, with 15 bases spanning the gap. From germline, CDR1 is KGHDR and CDR2 SFDVKD.

This chain joins TRBV7-8 and TRBJ1-2; D gene unclear. Trimming left V 5 bases short and J 5 bases short, with 9 bases between. CDR1 and CDR2 (germline): SGHVS, FQNEAQ. This CDR3 spans 12 amino acids. The CDR3 here is CASSPPGYGYTF. The CDR3 DNA follows: TGTGCCAGCAGCCCGCCGGGGTATGGCTACACCTTC.

The sample holds one count of this clone. This chain joins TRBV19 and TRBJ1-2; 11 nucleotides align to TRBD1. The CDR3 extends over 14 amino acids. Losses at the gene ends were 3 bases for V and 4 bases for J; bases not matched to a gene: 1. Germline loops: CDR1 LNHDA, CDR2 SQIVND (reference sequence). The CDR3 nucleotides read TGTGCCAGTAGTATCGGGACAGGGGGCTATGGCTACACCTTC. Its protein is CASSIGTGGYGYTF.

The rearrangement uses TRBV2 and TRBJ2-7; 7 positions match TRBD1. The V gene end was trimmed by 8 bases and the J gene end by 2 bases; junction bases not matched to a gene: 3. Germline CDR1 is SNHLY and CDR2 is FYNNEI. CDR3 length: 12 amino acids. Here the CDR3 reads CASSGQAYEQYF. Here the CDR3 DNA reads TGTGCCAGCTCTGGACAGGCCTACGAGCAGTACTTC.

This chain links TRBV2 with TRBJ2-5; 7 bases align to TRBD2. V lost 7 bases to trimming and J lost 5 bases; unmatched junction nucleotides: 13. Germline loops: CDR1 SNHLY, CDR2 FYNNEI. The length of the CDR3 is 15 residues. CDR3 protein: CASKVGGEGGETQYF. DNA of the CDR3: TGTGCCAGCAAAGTTGGGGGGGAAGGCGGGGAGACCCAGTACTTC.

This chain links TRBV2 with TRBJ1-1; a weak D match, TRBD1 (5 bases). The germline V and J ends were trimmed by 4 bases and 4 bases, with 10 bases remaining between them. Germline V gene data show CDR1 as SNHLY and CDR2 as FYNNEI. CDR3 size: 13 residues. DNA of the CDR3: TGTGCCAGCAGTGGTGGGGCCTTCACTGAAGCTTTCTTT. Translating gives CASSGGAFTEAFF.

This clone was seen once. The chain has TRBV28 and TRBJ2-1; 7 bases are a match to TRBD1. With 8 bases clipped from V and 7 bases from J, the junction kept 8 bases outside the gene matches. CDR1 is MDHEN, CDR2 SYDVKM, per germline. The CDR3 totals 13 residues. This chain's CDR3 is CASRRTGLNEQFF. CDR3 nucleotides: TGTGCCAGCCGCCGGACAGGTCTTAATGAGCAGTTCTTC.

The chain recombines TRBV7-3 with TRBJ2-1; 7 positions agree with TRBD2. This CDR3 is 16 amino acids long. V dropped 5 bases and J dropped 9; count of bases not matched to a gene: 16. Germline lookup yields CDR1 SGHTA and CDR2 FQGTGA. CDR3 DNA sequence: TGTGCCAGCAGCCAAACCGGGGGGTGGGCCCCCCCTGAGCAGTTCTTC. This gives the protein CASSQTGGWAPPEQFF. Combining the CDR3 with reference TRBV7-3 and TRBJ2-1 gives the whole variable domain GAGVSQTPSNKVTEKGKYVELRCDPISGHTALYWYRQSLGQGPEFLIYFQGTGAADDSGLPNDRFFAVRPEGSVSTLKIQRTERGDSAVYLCASSQTGGWAPPEQFFGPGTRLTVL.

This clone was observed a few times. The gene calls are TRBV27 and TRBJ1-2; no clear D gene. This CDR3 comprises 14 residues. Germline values: CDR1 MNHEY, CDR2 SMNVEV (reference sequence). Trimming pared 7 bases from V and 0 bases from J, leaving 12 bases between. CDR3: CASKRTVANYGYTF. As DNA, the CDR3 is TGTGCCAGCAAACGAACGGTAGCTAACTATGGCTACACCTTC.

Only one count was recorded for this clone. This chain links TRBV4-1 with TRBJ1-2; possibly TRBD1 for D (6 bases). This CDR3 is 14 amino acids long. V was cut by 0 bases and J by 7 bases, with 12 bases left in between. Germline loops: CDR1 MGHRA, CDR2 YSYEKL. CDR3 DNA: TGCGCCAGCAGCCAAGATGGGGGCCTGGTTGGCTACACCTTC. Residues: CASSQDGGLVGYTF.

The rearrangement uses TRBV5-1 and TRBJ2-1, with 9 bases matching TRBD1. The CDR3 loop spans 16 amino acids. V shed 0 bases, J shed 5 bases, and the junction held 6 bases outside the gene matches. Germline CDR1 reads SGHRS; CDR2 reads YFSETQ. As DNA, the CDR3 is TGCGCCAGCAGCTTGGGCGGGACAGGGCCGAACAATGAGCAGTTCTTC. This sequence encodes CASSLGGTGPNNEQFF.

The V gene is TRBV5-1, the J gene TRBJ1-2; D call uncertain. The germline V gene has CDR1 SGHRS and CDR2 YFSETQ. The length of the CDR3 is 13 residues. Deletions cut 1 base from V and 7 bases from J, with 11 bases between. The CDR3 reads CASSLTAFSGYTF. Written as DNA, the CDR3 is TGCGCCAGCAGCTTGACCGCGTTCTCTGGCTACACCTTC.

The rearrangement joins TRBV2 to TRBJ1-5; a possible D gene is TRBD1 (5 bases). Trimming shortened V by 0 bases and J by 6 bases, and 12 bases separated the two germline ends. Per germline, CDR1 SNHLY and CDR2 FYNNEI. The CDR3 runs to 15 residues. CDR3: CASSEARAGGQPQHF. The CDR3 DNA sequence: TGTGCCAGCAGTGAAGCCCGGGCCGGGGGTCAGCCCCAGCATTTT.

The chain links TRBV15 to TRBJ2-5, with 9 nucleotides matching TRBD2. The CDR3 totals 15 residues. Germline loops: CDR1 LNHNV, CDR2 YYDKDF (reference sequence). V lost 2 bases to trimming and J lost 4 bases; unmatched junction nucleotides: 5. As DNA, the CDR3 is TGTGCCACCAGCAGACTAGCGGGATTATCAGAGACCCAGTACTTC. It is translated as CATSRLAGLSETQYF.

The V call is TRBV30, the J call TRBJ2-5; D perhaps matches TRBD1 (6 bases). This CDR3 spans 13 amino acids. Trimming pared 1 base from V and 5 bases from J, leaving 11 bases between. CDR1 GTSNPN and CDR2 SVGIG come from the germline V gene (reference sequence). CDR3 in amino acids: CAWSGGPWETQYF. The CDR3 coding sequence is TGTGCCTGGAGTGGGGGGCCGTGGGAGACCCAGTACTTC.

The chain recombines TRBV19 with TRBJ2-3; the D is unclear. The V gene lost 3 bases and the J gene lost 5 bases, with 12 bases spanning the gap. Germline loops: CDR1 LNHDA, CDR2 SQIVND (reference sequence). The CDR3 extends over 14 amino acids. For the CDR3, the DNA is TGTGCCAGTAGTATTTCCGGTGCTGGAGATACGCAGTATTTT. This sequence encodes CASSISGAGDTQYF.

This rearrangement joins TRBV2 to TRBJ2-5; perhaps TRBD1 as D (6 bases). Looked up from germline, CDR1 is SNHLY and CDR2 is FYNNEI. This CDR3 comprises 14 residues. V lost 3 bases to trimming and J lost 5 bases, with 13 bases between them. CDR3 nucleotides: TGTGCCAGCAGTGAGACAGGTTTAAGGGAGACCCAGTACTTC. Amino acid sequence: CASSETGLRETQYF. Supplemented by reference TRBV2 and TRBJ2-5, the full variable domain reads EPEVTQTPSHQVTQMGQEVILRCVPISNHLYFYWYRQILGQKVEFLVSFYNNEISEKSEIFDDQFSVERPDGSNFTLKIRSTKLEDSAMYFCASSETGLRETQYFGPGTRLLVL.

The chain employs TRBV5-1 and TRBJ2-1; the D gene is possibly TRBD1 (6 bases). The CDR3 consists of 15 residues. V was clipped by 4 bases and J by 5 bases, with 16 bases between them. From germline, CDR1 is SGHRS and CDR2 YFSETQ. For the CDR3, the DNA is TGCGCCAGCAGCCAACCGGGACAAACAGACAATGAGCAGTTCTTC. It encodes CASSQPGQTDNEQFF.